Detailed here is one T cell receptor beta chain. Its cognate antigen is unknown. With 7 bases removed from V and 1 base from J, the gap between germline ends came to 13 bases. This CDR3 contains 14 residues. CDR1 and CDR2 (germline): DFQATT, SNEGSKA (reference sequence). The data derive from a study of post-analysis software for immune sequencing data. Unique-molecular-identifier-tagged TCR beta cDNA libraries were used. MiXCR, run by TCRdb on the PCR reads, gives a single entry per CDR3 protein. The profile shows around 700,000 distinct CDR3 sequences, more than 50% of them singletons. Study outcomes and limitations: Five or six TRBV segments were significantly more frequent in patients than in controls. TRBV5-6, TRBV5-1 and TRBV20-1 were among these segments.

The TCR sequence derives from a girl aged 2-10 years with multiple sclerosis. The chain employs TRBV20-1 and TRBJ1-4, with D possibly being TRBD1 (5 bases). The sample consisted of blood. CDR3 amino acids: CSGGGAGTNEKLFF. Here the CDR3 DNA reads TGCAGTGGAGGCGGGGCTGGAACTAATGAAAAACTGTTTTTT.